This TCR beta chain was found in a study of tumor-infiltrating lymphocytes in primary liver carcinoma. Looking at the study overall: Sequenced samples came back with roughly 3.65 to 7.5 million productive TCRbeta reads, and the counts looked alike across tissue types. Broader study findings: When set against blood, tumors had a significantly higher top-250-clone fraction (p = 0.039).

Unsorted bulk tissue of about 20-30 mg yielded co-extracted RNA and DNA. On this clonotype: Antigen specificity is unknown. A read error is possible here, since a much larger clone lies one base away.

Constant-region priming of about 520 ng total RNA yielded TCR beta cDNA. Employing slightly modified ARM-PCR, three nested multiplex PCR rounds were run, and these gave rise to the TCR beta libraries. TCRdb re-called the multiplex PCR reads through MiXCR, storing one row per CDR3 protein. Among some 95,000 distinct CDR3 sequences listed, about 70% were seen once. Sequenced material: tumor-adjacent normal liver tissue. The clonotype comes from a man aged 35-49 years with primary liver carcinoma and hepatitis B virus infection.

The CDR3 nucleotides read TGTGCCAGCAGCCCTAGTAACAATGATCAGTTCTTC. It codes for CASSPSNNDQFF. The chain has TRBV5-4 and TRBJ2-1; D unresolved. CDR1 is SGHNT, CDR2 YYREEE, per germline (reference sequence). This CDR3 is built from 12 residues.